This TCR beta chain was sequenced in a study of T cells after yellow fever vaccination. Study overall: Preparation of fractions with low cell numbers was performed using SMART-Seq v4 Ultra Low Input.

TCRdb analysed the 5' RACE reads with MiXCR anew, one entry per CDR3 protein. Altogether 300,000 to 450,000 distinct CDR3 sequences are present, about 6.2% being singletons, with the ten largest covering approximately 15%. Whole-study findings and limits: Repertoires obtained by FACS sorting could include abundant clonotypes that entered as contaminants from the bulk population. The secondary response peaked faster, at day 5 versus 15, but was weaker.

V dropped 1 base and J dropped 4 bases, with 14 bases sitting between them. The CDR3 is 15 amino acids. Germline lookup yields CDR1 SEHNR and CDR2 FQNEAQ (reference sequence). On this clonotype: No antigen is known for it.

The sequence came from a man aged 25-40 years who received the YFV17D yellow fever vaccine. Sequencing used PBMCs, obtained 5 days after the yellow fever booster vaccination. The V gene is TRBV7-9, the J gene TRBJ2-7; D not resolved. CDR3 sequence: CASSLGEPRSYEQYF. CDR3 DNA sequence: TGTGCCAGCAGCTTAGGAGAACCTAGGTCGTACGAGCAGTACTTC.